This TCR beta chain was sequenced for a study of cytomegalovirus exposure and HLA in healthy donors. The study, taken as a whole, reports: Cytomegalovirus-associated status was assigned to about 160 TCR beta chains.

V shed 4 bases and J 1 base; nucleotides not matched to a gene: 7. Per the germline V gene, CDR1 is SGHKS and CDR2 is YYEKEE (reference sequence). The CDR3 contains 16 residues. The table lists this clone with a few counts. Its antigen is as yet unknown. The PCR ran on 60 Vbeta and 13 Jbeta primers. Here immunoSEQ multiplex PCR was the method, and the copy in TCRdb shows in-frame clones only, minus some. Found here are tens of thousands of clones, 70% to 90% of them singletons; the top ten hold 5.5% to 7%. The rearrangement uses TRBV5-5 and TRBJ1-1; 10 nucleotides line up with TRBD1. The material sequenced was PBMCs. The receptor was isolated from a male donor in good health and CMV-seronegative. For the CDR3, the DNA is TGTGCCAGCAGCGCCGGACAGGGGGTCGGGAACACTGAAGCTTTCTTT. It translates to CASSAGQGVGNTEAFF.